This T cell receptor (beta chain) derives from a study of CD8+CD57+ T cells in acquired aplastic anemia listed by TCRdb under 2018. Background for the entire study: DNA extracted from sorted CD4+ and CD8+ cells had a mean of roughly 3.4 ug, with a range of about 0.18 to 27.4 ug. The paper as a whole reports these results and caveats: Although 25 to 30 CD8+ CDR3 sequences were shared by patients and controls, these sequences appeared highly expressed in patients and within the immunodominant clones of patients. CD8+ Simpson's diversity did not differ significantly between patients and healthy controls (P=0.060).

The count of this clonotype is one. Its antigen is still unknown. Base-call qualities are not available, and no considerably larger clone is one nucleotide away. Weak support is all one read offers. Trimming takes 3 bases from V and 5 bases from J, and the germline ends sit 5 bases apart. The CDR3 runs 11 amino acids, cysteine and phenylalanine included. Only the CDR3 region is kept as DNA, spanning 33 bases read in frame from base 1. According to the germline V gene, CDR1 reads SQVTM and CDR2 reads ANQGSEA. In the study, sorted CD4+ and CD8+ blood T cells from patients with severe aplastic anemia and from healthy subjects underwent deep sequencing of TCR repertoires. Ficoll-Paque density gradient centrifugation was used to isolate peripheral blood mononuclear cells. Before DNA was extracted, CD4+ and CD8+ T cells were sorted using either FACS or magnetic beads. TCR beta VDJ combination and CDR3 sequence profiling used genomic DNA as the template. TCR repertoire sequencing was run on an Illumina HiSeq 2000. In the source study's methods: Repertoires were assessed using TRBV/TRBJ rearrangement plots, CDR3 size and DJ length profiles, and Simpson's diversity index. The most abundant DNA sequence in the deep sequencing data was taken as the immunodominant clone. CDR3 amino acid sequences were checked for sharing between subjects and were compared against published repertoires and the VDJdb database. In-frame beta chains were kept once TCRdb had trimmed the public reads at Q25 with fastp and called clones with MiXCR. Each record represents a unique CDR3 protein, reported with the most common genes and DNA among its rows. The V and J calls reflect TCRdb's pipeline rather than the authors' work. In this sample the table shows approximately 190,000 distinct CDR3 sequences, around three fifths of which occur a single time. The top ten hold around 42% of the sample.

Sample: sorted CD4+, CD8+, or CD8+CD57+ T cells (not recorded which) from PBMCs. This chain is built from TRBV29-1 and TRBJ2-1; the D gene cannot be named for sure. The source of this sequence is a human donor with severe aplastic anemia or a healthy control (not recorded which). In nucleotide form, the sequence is TGCAGCGTTGAGTCAAACAATGAGCAGTTCTTC. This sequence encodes CSVESNNEQFF.